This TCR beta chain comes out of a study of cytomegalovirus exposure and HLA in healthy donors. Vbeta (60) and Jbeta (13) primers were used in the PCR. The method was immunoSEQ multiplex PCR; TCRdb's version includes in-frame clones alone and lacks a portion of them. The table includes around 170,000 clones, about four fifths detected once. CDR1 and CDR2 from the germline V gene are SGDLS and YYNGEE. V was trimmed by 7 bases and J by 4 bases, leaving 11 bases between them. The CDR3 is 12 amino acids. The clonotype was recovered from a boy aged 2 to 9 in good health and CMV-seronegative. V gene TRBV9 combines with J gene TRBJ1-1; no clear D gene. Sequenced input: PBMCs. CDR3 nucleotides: TGTGCCAGCCAGGAGGTCTTCACTGAAGCTTTCTTT. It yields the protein CASQEVFTEAFF. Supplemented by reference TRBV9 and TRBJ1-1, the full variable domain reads DSGVTQTPKHLITATGQRVTLRCSPRSGDLSVYWYQQSLDQGLQFLIQYYNGEERAKGNILERFSAQQFPDLHSELNLSSLELGDSALYFCASQEVFTEAFFGQGTRLTVV.